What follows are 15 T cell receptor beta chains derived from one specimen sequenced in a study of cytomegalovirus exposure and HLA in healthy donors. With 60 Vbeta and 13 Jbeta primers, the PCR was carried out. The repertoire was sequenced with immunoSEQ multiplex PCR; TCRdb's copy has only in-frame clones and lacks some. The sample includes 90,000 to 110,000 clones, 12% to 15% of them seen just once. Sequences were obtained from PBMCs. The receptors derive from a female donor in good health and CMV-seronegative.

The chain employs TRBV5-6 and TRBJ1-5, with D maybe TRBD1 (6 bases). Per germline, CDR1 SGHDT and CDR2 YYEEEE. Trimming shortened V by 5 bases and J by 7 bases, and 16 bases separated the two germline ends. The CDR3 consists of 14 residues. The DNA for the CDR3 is TGTGCCAGCAGTACAGGGTTAGCGAACCAGCCCCAGCATTTT. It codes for CASSTGLANQPQHF.

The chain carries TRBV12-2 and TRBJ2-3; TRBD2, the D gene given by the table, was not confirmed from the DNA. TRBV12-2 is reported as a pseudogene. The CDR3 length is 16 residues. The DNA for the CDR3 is TGTGCAAGTCGCTCGCTGACTAGCGGGAGAACAGATACGCAGTATTTT. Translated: CASRSLTSGRTDTQYF.

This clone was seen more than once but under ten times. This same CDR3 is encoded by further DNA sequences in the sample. CDR3 DNA: TGTGCCAGCAGTGAAGCAGACAGGGGGATCTATGGCTACACCTTC. This sequence encodes CASSEADRGIYGYTF. V gene TRBV6-1 combines with J gene TRBJ1-2, with 9 nucleotides matching TRBD1. V trimming: 0 bases; J trimming: 4 bases; junction bases outside the gene matches: 3. Germline CDR1 MNHNS, CDR2 SASEGT. This CDR3 comprises 15 residues.

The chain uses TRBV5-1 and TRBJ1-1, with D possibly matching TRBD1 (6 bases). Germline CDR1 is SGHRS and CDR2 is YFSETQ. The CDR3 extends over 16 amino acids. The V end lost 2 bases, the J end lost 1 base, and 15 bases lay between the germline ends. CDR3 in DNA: TGCGCCAGCAGCTTAAACAGGGTACGGAGGAACACTGAAGCTTTCTTT. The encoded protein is CASSLNRVRRNTEAFF.

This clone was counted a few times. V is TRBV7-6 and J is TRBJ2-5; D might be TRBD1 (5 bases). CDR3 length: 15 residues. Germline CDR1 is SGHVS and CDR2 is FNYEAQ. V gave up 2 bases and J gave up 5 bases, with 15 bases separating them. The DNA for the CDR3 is TGTGCCAGCAGCTTATCGCAAGGCCAGGGTGAGACCCAGTACTTC. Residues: CASSLSQGQGETQYF.

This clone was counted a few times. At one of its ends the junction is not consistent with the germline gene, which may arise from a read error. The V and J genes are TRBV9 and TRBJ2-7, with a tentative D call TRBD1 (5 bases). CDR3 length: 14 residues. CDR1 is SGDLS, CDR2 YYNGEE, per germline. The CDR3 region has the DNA TGTGCCAGCAGCGTCGATGACAGCTCCCACGAGCAGTACTTC. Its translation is CASSVDDSSHEQYF.

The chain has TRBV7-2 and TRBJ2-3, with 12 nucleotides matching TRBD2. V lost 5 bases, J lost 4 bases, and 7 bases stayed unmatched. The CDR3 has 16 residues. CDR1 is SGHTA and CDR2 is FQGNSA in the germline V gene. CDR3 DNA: TGTGCCAGCAGCCCCAGACTAGCGGGAGAGGCAGATACGCAGTATTTT. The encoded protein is CASSPRLAGEADTQYF. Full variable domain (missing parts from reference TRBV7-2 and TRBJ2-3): GAGVSQSPSNKVTEKGKDVELRCDPISGHTALYWYRQSLGQGLEFLIYFQGNSAPDKSGLPSDRFSAERTGGSVSTLTIQRTQQEDSAVYLCASSPRLAGEADTQYFGPGTRLTVL.

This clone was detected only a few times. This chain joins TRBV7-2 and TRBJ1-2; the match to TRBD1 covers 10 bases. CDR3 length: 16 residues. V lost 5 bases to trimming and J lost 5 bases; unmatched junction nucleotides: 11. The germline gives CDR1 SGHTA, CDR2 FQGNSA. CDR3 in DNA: TGTGCCAGCAGCCTACCTCCGGGACAGGGGATTTATGGCTACACCTTC. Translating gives CASSLPPGQGIYGYTF. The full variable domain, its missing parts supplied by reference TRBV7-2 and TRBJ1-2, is GAGVSQSPSNKVTEKGKDVELRCDPISGHTALYWYRQSLGQGLEFLIYFQGNSAPDKSGLPSDRFSAERTGGSVSTLTIQRTQQEDSAVYLCASSLPPGQGIYGYTFGSGTRLTVV.

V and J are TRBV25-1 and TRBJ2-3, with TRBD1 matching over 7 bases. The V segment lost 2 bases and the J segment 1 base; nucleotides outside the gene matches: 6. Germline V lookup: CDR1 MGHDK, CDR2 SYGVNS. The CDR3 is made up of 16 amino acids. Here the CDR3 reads CASSEIRGTGTDTQYF. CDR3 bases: TGTGCCAGCAGTGAAATAAGGGGGACAGGCACAGATACGCAGTATTTT.

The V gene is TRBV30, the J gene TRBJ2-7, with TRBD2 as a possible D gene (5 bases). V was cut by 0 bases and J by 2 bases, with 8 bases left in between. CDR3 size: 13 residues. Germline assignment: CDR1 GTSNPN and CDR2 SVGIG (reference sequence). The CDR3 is CAWSVTGTYEQYF. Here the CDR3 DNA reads TGTGCCTGGAGTGTAACGGGAACCTACGAGCAGTACTTC. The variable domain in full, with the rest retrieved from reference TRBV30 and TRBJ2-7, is SQTIHQWPATLVQPVGSPLSLECTVEGTSNPNLYWYRQAAGRGLQLLFYSVGIGQISSEVPQNLSASRPQDRQFILSSKKLLLSDSGFYLCAWSVTGTYEQYFGPGTRLTVT.

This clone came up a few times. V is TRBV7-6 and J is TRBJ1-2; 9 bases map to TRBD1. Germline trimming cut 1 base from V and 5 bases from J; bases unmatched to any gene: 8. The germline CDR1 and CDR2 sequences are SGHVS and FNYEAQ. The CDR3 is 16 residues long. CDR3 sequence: CASSLVEGTGLYGYTF. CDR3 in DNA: TGTGCCAGCAGCTTAGTTGAGGGGACAGGGCTTTATGGCTACACCTTC.

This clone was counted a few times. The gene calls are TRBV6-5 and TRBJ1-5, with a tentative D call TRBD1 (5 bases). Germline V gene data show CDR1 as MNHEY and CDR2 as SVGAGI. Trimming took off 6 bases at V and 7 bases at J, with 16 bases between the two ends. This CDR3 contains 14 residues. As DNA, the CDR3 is TGTGCCAGCAGAAACAACGACCCAGGGCAGCCCCAGCATTTT. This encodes CASRNNDPGQPQHF.

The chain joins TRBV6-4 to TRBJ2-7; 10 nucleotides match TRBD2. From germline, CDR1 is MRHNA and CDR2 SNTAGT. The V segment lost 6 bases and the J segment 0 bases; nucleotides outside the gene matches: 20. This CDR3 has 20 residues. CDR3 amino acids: CASSARGVRTSGQSSYEQYF. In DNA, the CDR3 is TGTGCCAGCAGCGCGAGGGGGGTCAGGACTAGCGGACAGAGCTCCTACGAGCAGTACTTC.

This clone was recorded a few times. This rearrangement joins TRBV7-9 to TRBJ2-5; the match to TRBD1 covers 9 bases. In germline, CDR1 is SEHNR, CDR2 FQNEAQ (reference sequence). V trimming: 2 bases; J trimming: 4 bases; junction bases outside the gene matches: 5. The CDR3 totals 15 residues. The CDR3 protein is CASSLIGTGRETQYF. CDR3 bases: TGTGCCAGCAGCTTAATAGGGACAGGGAGAGAGACCCAGTACTTC.

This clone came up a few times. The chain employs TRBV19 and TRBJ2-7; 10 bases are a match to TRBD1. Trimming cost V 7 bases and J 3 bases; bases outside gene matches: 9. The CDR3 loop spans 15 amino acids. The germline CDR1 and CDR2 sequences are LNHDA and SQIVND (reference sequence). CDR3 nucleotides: TGTGCCAGTACGAGAGGAGGACAGGGGGTCTACGAGCAGTACTTC. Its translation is CASTRGGQGVYEQYF.